This T cell receptor beta chain was sequenced in a study of blood T cell repertoires in COVID-19. Original methodology: Estimates of nucleated cell counts were drawn from the amplification of reference gene primers. The method was immunoSEQ multiplex PCR; TCRdb's version includes in-frame clones alone and lacks a portion of them. The D gene and trimming were derived from the DNA, and the V and J assignments and clone size from that table. The table includes about 220,000 clones, approximately 85% detected once. Deletions cut 4 bases from V and 1 base from J, with 13 bases between. Germline V gene sequence: CDR1 SGHAT, CDR2 FQNNGV. This CDR3 is built from 15 residues. Followed longitudinally, the Seattle patients had been enrolled during active infection.

This TCR came from a woman between 70 and 85 years old with COVID-19, enrolled during active disease. This rearrangement joins TRBV11-2 to TRBJ1-1; TRBD1 might be the D (6 bases). The sequenced sample was peripheral blood. CDR3 sequence: CASSWSQGRNTEAFF. The CDR3 DNA follows: TGTGCCAGCAGCTGGAGTCAGGGGAGGAACACTGAAGCTTTCTTT.